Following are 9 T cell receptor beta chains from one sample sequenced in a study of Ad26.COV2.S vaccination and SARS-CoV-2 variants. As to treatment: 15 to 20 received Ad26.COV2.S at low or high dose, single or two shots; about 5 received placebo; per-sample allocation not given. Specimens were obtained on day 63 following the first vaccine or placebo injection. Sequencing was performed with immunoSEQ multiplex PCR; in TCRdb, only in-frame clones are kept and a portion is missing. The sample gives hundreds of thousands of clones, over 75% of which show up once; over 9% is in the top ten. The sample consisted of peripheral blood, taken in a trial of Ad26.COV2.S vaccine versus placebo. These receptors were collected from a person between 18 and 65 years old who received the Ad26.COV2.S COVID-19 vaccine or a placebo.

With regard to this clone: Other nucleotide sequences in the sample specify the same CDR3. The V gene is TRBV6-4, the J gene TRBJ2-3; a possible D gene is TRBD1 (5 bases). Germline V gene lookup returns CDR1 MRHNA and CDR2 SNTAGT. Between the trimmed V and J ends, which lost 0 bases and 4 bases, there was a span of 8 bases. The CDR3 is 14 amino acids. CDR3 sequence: CASSDSQGADTQYF. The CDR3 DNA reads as TGTGCCAGCAGTGACTCCCAGGGCGCAGATACGCAGTATTTT.

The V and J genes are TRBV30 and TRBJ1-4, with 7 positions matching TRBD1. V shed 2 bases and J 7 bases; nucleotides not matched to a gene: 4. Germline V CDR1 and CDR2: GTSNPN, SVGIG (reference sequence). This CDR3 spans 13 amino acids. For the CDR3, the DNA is TGTGCCTGGAGTCCGACAGGGACTGAAAAACTGTTTTTT. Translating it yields CAWSPTGTEKLFF.

Here the CDR3 reads CASSPNGPPTNEQFF. The DNA of the CDR3 is TGTGCCAGCTCACCTAACGGACCCCCGACGAATGAGCAGTTCTTC. V and J are TRBV18 and TRBJ2-1; D call uncertain. The germline V gene has CDR1 KGHSH and CDR2 LQKENI. The CDR3 is 15 amino acids. V lost 3 bases to trimming and J lost 7 bases, with 16 bases between them.

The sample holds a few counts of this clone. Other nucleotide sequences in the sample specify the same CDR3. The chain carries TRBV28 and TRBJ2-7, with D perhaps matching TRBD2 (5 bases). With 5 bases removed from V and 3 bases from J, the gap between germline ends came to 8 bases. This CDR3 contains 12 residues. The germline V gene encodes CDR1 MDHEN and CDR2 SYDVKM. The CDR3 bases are TGTGCCAGCAGTCTCAGCGGCTACGAGCAGTACTTC. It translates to CASSLSGYEQYF.

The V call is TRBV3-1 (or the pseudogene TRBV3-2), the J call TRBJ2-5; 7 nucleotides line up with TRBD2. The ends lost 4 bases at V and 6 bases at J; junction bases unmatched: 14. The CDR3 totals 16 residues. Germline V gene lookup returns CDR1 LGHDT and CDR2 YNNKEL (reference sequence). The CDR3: CASSLYRSGAPQTQYF. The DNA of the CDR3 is TGTGCCAGCAGCCTATACCGAAGCGGGGCCCCCCAGACCCAGTACTTC.

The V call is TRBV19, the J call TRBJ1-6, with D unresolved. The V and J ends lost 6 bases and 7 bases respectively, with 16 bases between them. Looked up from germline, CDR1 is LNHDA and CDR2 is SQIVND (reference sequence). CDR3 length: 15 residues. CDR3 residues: CASSPLHGGNSPLHF. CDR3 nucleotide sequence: TGTGCCAGTAGCCCCTTACATGGAGGAAATTCACCCCTCCACTTT.

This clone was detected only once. CDR3 DNA: TGTGCCACCCAGACTGGGGGACGGCAGAATTCACCCCTCCACTTT. This sequence encodes CATQTGGRQNSPLHF. The chain joins TRBV10-3 to TRBJ1-6; the D gene is possibly TRBD1 (5 bases). Per the germline V gene, CDR1 is ENHRY and CDR2 is SYGVKD. CDR3 length equals 15 residues. Trimming took off 10 bases at V and 7 bases at J, with 20 bases between the two ends.

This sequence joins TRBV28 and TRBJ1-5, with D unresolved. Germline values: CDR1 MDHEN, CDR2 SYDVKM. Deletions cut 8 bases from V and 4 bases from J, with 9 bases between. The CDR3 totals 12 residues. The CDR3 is CASGDWNQPQHF. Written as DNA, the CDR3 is TGTGCCAGCGGTGATTGGAATCAGCCCCAGCATTTT.

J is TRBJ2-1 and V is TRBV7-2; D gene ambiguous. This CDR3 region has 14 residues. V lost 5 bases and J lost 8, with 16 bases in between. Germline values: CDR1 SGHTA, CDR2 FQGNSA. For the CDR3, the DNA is TGTGCCAGCAGCCCTTGGACCGGGCAGGATGAGCAGTTCTTC. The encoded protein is CASSPWTGQDEQFF. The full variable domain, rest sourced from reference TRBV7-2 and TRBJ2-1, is GAGVSQSPSNKVTEKGKDVELRCDPISGHTALYWYRQSLGQGLEFLIYFQGNSAPDKSGLPSDRFSAERTGGSVSTLTIQRTQQEDSAVYLCASSPWTGQDEQFFGPGTRLTVL.